The 2 T cell receptor beta chains below were found in one sample sequenced in a study of blood T cell repertoires in COVID-19. Profiled with immunoSEQ multiplex PCR; TCRdb holds only in-frame clones, not every one. The sample lists tens of thousands of clones; 80% were seen once. Sequenced sample: peripheral blood. These TCRs come from a woman over 75 with acute or convalescent COVID-19.

V is TRBV3-1 (or the pseudogene TRBV3-2) and J is TRBJ2-7, with D possibly matching TRBD1 (5 bases). Trimming took off 6 bases at V and 2 bases at J, with 14 bases between the two ends. The length of the CDR3 is 14 residues. CDR1 and CDR2 (germline): LGHDT, YNNKEL (reference sequence). The chain's CDR3 is CASRHTTETYEQYF. CDR3 coding DNA: TGTGCCAGCAGACATACGACAGAAACCTACGAGCAGTACTTC.

The rearrangement links TRBV3-1 (or the pseudogene TRBV3-2) to TRBJ1-5, with 7 bases lining up with TRBD1. This CDR3 is 15 amino acids long. The germline V gene has CDR1 LGHDT and CDR2 YNNKEL (reference sequence). V was clipped by 4 bases and J by 7 bases; unmatched bases: 10. The CDR3 nucleotides read TGTGCCAGCAGCCTACAGGGGAAGCCCAGCCAGCCCCAGCATTTT. The encoded protein is CASSLQGKPSQPQHF.